This T cell receptor beta chain was captured by sequencing in a study of shared clonotypes between healthy human individuals. Trimming took off 5 bases at V and 1 base at J, with 10 bases between the two ends. Per germline, CDR1 MGHRA and CDR2 YSYEKL. This CDR3 comprises 14 residues. CD45RA-negative memory and CD45RA+ naive subsets were split from the CD4+ cells. Profiling relied on immunoSEQ multiplex PCR, and the TCRdb table lists in-frame clones only, not all of them. This repertoire shows around 2,000,000 clones, roughly 95% found once; its top ten account for 0.1% to 0.15%. As for this clone: What it binds is not known.

The study's findings and limits: When naive CD4 clonotypes were compared across a handful of donors, approximately 5% were shared. Non-shared clonotypes displayed generation probabilities falling below those of clonotypes present in all four donors. Larger richness was generally estimated for naive than memory subsets.

The origin of this receptor is a young man in good health. Sequencing used naive CD4+ T cells sorted from blood. Subset here: CD45RA+ positively selected. The chain is built from TRBV4-1 and TRBJ2-3; perhaps TRBD2 as D (6 bases). The CDR3 region has the DNA TGCGCCAGCAGCACGGGAGCGGGCACAGATACGCAGTATTTT. It encodes CASSTGAGTDTQYF.